This entry is about one T cell receptor (beta chain). These data belong to a study of blood T cell repertoires in COVID-19. Study-wide context: The United States, Italy and Spain supplied acute and convalescent COVID-19 samples. Nucleic acid was either cDNA or gDNA, and it came from T cells, B-cell-depleted T cells, or PBMCs.

In the source study's methods: Quantification of nucleated cells was approximated via reference gene primer amplification. Produced via immunoSEQ multiplex PCR; TCRdb's table is partial and in-frame only. The V and J calls and the clone size are those of that table, but D and trimming were determined from the DNA. The sample holds approximately 61,000 clones, roughly 80% seen once. The sample taken for sequencing was peripheral blood. The origin of this receptor is a man older than 75 with active or convalescent COVID-19.

DNA for the CDR3: TGTGCCATCAGACAGGGTTCGGAGTTGAACACTGAAGCTTTCTTT. Protein sequence: CAIRQGSELNTEAFF. The V call is TRBV10-3, the J call TRBJ1-1, with a tentative D call TRBD1 (6 bases). V lost 6 bases and J lost 0, with 14 bases in between. CDR3 length equals 15 residues. Germline values: CDR1 ENHRY, CDR2 SYGVKD.